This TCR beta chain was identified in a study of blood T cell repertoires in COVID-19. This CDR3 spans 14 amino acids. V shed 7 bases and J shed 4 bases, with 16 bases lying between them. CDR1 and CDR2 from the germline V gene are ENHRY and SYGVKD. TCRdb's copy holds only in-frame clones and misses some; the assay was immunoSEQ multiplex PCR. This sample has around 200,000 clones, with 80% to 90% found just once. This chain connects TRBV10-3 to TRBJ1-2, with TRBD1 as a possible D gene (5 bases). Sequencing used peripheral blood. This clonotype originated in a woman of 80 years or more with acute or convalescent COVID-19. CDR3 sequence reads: CAITQGREGYGYTF. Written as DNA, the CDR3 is TGTGCCATCACCCAGGGAAGGGAGGGCTATGGCTACACCTTC.